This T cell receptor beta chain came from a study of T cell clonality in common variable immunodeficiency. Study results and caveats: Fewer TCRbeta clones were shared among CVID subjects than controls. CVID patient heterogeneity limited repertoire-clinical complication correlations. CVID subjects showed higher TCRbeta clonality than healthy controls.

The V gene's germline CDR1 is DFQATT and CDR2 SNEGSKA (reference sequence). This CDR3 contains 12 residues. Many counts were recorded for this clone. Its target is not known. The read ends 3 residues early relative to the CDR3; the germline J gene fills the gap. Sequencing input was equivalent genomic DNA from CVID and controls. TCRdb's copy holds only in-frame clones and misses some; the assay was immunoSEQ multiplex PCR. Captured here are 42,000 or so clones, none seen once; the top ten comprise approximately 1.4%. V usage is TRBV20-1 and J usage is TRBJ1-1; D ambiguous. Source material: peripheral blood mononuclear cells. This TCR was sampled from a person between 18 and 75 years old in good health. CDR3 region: CSARGRLAVAFF. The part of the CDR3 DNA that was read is TGCAGTGCTAGAGGGCGGCTGGCAGTT.